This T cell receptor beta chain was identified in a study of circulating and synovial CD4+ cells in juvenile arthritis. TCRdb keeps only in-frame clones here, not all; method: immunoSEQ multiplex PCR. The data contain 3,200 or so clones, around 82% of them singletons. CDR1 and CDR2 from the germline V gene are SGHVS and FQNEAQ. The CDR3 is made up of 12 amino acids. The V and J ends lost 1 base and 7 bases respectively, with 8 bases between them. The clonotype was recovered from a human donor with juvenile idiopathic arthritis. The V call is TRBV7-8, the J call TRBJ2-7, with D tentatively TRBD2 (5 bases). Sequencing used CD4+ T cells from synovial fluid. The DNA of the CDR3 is TGTGCCAGCAGCTTAGTGGCGGGTGAGCAGTACTTC. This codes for CASSLVAGEQYF.